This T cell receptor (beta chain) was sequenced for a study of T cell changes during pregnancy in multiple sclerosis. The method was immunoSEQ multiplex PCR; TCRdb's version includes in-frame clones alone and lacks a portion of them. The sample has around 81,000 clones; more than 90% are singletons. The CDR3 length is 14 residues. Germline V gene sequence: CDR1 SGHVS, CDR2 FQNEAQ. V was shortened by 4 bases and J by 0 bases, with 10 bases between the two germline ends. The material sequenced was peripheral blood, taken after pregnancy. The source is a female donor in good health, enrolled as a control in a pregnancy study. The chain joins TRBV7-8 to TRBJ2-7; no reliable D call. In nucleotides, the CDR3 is TGTGCCAGCAGCTCCCAACTCTACTCCTACGAGCAGTACTTC. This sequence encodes CASSSQLYSYEQYF. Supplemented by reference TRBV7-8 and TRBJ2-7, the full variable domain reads GAGVSQSPRYKVAKRGQDVALRCDPISGHVSLFWYQQALGQGPEFLTYFQNEAQLDKSGLPSDRFFAERPEGSVSTLKIQRTQQEDSAVYLCASSSQLYSYEQYFGPGTRLTVT.